Listed below are T cell receptor beta chains from one sample, sequenced in a study of T cells after posttransplantation cyclophosphamide. The data were produced by immunoSEQ multiplex PCR, yet TCRdb's version contains in-frame clones alone and is incomplete. This table has roughly 70,000 clones, 85% to 95% appearing once. Sequenced sample: PBMCs. The source of these receptors is a woman aged 25 to 45 in good health and a related stem cell transplant donor. The CDR3 runs from the conserved cysteine through the conserved F or W. A D gene is named only where the DNA matches it firmly. Clone size, where shown, is once, few, many, or a class for clones that have expanded.

cdr3_length clone_size j_call d_call v_call cdr3_aa cdr3_nt
14 NA TRBJ2-7 NA TRBV4-3 CASSQDLGSYEQYF TGCGCCAGCAGCCAAGATTTAGGCAGCTACGAGCAGTACTTC
16 NA TRBJ2-3 TRBD2 TRBV7-2 CASSTSGGDPTDTQYF TGTGCCAGCAGCACTAGCGGGGGGGACCCCACAGATACGCAGTATTTT
14 NA TRBJ2-7 NA TRBV7-2 CASSSRRSSYEQYF TGTGCCAGCAGCTCCCGGCGGAGCTCCTACGAGCAGTACTTC
13 NA TRBJ1-1 TRBD1 TRBV5-1 CASSRTGANEAFF TGCGCCAGCTCCCGGACAGGGGCCAACGAAGCTTTCTTT
13 NA TRBJ2-7 NA TRBV4-3 CASSQEISYEQYF TGCGCCAGCAGCCAGGAGATCTCCTACGAGCAGTACTTC
13 once TRBJ2-4 NA TRBV4-3 CASSQDRENIQYF TGCGCCAGCAGCCAAGACAGAGAAAACATTCAGTACTTC
14 NA TRBJ1-1 NA TRBV5-1 CASTWGGVNTEAFF TGCGCCAGCACCTGGGGGGGGGTGAACACTGAAGCTTTCTTT
14 NA TRBJ1-1 NA TRBV2 CASSEYRDGGEAFF TGTGCCAGCAGTGAGTACAGGGATGGTGGGGAAGCTTTCTTT
16 NA TRBJ1-1 TRBD1 TRBV5-1 CASNPRGRGENTEAFF TGCGCCAGCAACCCGAGGGGGCGCGGAGAGAACACTGAAGCTTTCTTT
13 NA TRBJ1-5 NA TRBV30 CAWSWAGNQPQHF TGTGCCTGGAGCTGGGCGGGGAATCAGCCCCAGCATTTT
14 NA TRBJ1-4 NA TRBV11-2 CASSLGGGKEKLFF TGTGCCAGCAGCTTAGGTGGGGGGAAGGAAAAACTGTTTTTT
17 NA TRBJ1-6 NA TRBV2 CASTLTKRREFNSPLHF TGTGCCAGCACACTTACAAAGCGACGTGAATTCAATTCACCCCTCCACTTT
14 NA TRBJ1-3 NA TRBV27 CASRSLVTGNTIYF TGTGCCAGCAGGTCCCTTGTTACCGGAAACACCATATATTTT
16 NA TRBJ1-1 NA TRBV27 CASSLSWGGMNTEAFF TGTGCCAGCAGTTTATCGTGGGGGGGCATGAACACTGAAGCTTTCTTT
13 NA TRBJ1-5 NA TRBV27 CASRALGTQPQHF TGTGCCAGCAGAGCACTGGGGACTCAGCCCCAGCATTTT